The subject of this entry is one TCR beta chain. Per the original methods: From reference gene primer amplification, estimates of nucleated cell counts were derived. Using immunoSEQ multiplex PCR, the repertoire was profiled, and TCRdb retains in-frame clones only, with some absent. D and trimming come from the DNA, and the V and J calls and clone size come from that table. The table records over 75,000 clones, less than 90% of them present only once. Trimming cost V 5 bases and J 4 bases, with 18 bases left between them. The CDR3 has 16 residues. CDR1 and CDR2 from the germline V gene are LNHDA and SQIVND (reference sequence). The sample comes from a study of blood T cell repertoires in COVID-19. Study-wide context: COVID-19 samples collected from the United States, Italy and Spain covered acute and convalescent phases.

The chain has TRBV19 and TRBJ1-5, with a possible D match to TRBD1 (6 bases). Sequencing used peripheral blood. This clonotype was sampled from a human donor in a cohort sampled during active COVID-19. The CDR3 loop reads CASSPSGRGLNQPQHF. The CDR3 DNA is TGTGCCAGTAGTCCGAGTGGTAGGGGGTTGAATCAGCCCCAGCATTTT. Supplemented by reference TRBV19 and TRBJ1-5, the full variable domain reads DGGITQSPKYLFRKEGQNVTLSCEQNLNHDAMYWYRQDPGQGLRLIYYSQIVNDFQKGDIAEGYSVSREKKESFPLTVTSAQKNPTAFYLCASSPSGRGLNQPQHFGDGTRLSIL.